The following is a T cell receptor beta chain sequence with its context. Its antigen is still unknown. Other DNA sequences within the sample encode an identical CDR3. This specimen comes from a study of Tregs in tolerant kidney transplant recipients. Study results and caveats: Tolerant patients' donor-specific Tregs expanded beyond overall Tregs, suggesting antigen-driven growth. For some patients, primers changed over time, blocking nucleotide-level comparison.

The germline V gene encodes CDR1 KGHSH and CDR2 LQKENI. Trimming pared 2 bases from V and 8 bases from J, leaving 19 bases between. This CDR3 spans 17 amino acids. Data came from immunoSEQ multiplex PCR; TCRdb stores just in-frame clones and leaves some out. The table lists about 64,000 clones, about 89% of them singletons. Recipients received nonmyeloablative bone marrow transplants from related graft donors, with transient mixed chimerism. Thawed PBMCs were FACS-sorted into unstimulated CD4+CD25+CD127- regulatory T cells, CD4+CD25- non-regulatory cells, CD4 and CD8 cells. The receptor was isolated from a human patient who received a combined kidney and bone marrow transplant. Some T cells may be supplied by the graft donor. The specimen was CD4+ T cells from blood (PBMCs), collected 6 months after the transplant. The genes are TRBV18 and TRBJ1-6; a weak D match, TRBD1 (5 bases). The CDR3 here is CASSPSQSGGRDSPLHF. DNA of the CDR3: TGTGCCAGCTCACCAAGTCAGTCTGGGGGGAGGGATTCACCCCTCCACTTT.